The 25 T cell receptor beta chains given below trace back to one sample, sequenced in a study of cytomegalovirus exposure and HLA in healthy donors. The study ran its PCR with 60 Vbeta and 13 Jbeta primers. Only in-frame clones appear in the TCRdb table, and some are missing; sequencing was by immunoSEQ multiplex PCR. Of about 160,000 clones in the sample, more than 75% were seen once. The specimen was PBMCs. These receptor sequences come from a man aged 18-30 years in good health and CMV-seropositive.

This chain links TRBV5-1 with TRBJ2-4, with 7 nucleotides matching TRBD1. V lost 4 bases to trimming and J lost 15 bases; unmatched junction nucleotides: 7. Germline-derived CDR1 and CDR2 are SGHRS and YFSETQ. The CDR3 totals 11 residues. Here the CDR3 reads CASSKGTESYF. Written as DNA, the CDR3 is TGCGCCAGCAGCAAAGGGACAGAATCGTACTTC.

This clone was observed a few times. The chain couples TRBV7-8 to TRBJ2-2, with TRBD1 matching 9 bases. From germline, CDR1 is SGHVS and CDR2 FQNEAQ. The CDR3 is 17 residues long. Trimming took 4 bases from V and 0 from J; bases not matched to a gene: 6. The CDR3 coding sequence is TGTGCCAGCAGCTACACAGGGGGCGCGCCGAACACCGGGGAGCTGTTTTTT. Translation: CASSYTGGAPNTGELFF. Filled out from reference TRBV7-8 and TRBJ2-2, the complete variable domain reads GAGVSQSPRYKVAKRGQDVALRCDPISGHVSLFWYQQALGQGPEFLTYFQNEAQLDKSGLPSDRFFAERPEGSVSTLKIQRTQQEDSAVYLCASSYTGGAPNTGELFFGEGSRLTVL.

V is TRBV5-1 and J is TRBJ2-3; tentative D call: TRBD1 (5 bases). Trimming cost V 4 bases and J 2 bases, with 14 bases left between them. The CDR3 has 15 amino acids. CDR1 is SGHRS, CDR2 YFSETQ, per germline. In DNA, the CDR3 is TGCGCCAGCAGCCCTTTCCAGGGTTCCACAGATACGCAGTATTTT. Protein sequence: CASSPFQGSTDTQYF.

J is TRBJ2-3 and V is TRBV5-4; TRBD2 aligns across 7 bases. With 0 bases clipped from V and 4 bases from J, the junction kept 14 bases outside the gene matches. The CDR3 length is 18 residues. Germline lookup yields CDR1 SGHNT and CDR2 YYREEE (reference sequence). CDR3 coding DNA: TGTGCCAGCAGCTTGGCTACGATCGGCGGGAGTAGAGCAGATACGCAGTATTTT. This sequence encodes CASSLATIGGSRADTQYF.

The rearrangement uses TRBV9 and TRBJ1-1; TRBD1 might be the D (5 bases). The germline CDR1 and CDR2 sequences are SGDLS and YYNGEE. Trimming cost V 3 bases and J 3 bases, with 15 bases left between them. The CDR3 has 15 amino acids. In DNA, the CDR3 is TGTGCCAGCAGCGGGGCTACCGGGACTTACACTGAAGCTTTCTTT. This sequence encodes CASSGATGTYTEAFF. The full variable domain, its missing parts supplied by reference TRBV9 and TRBJ1-1, is DSGVTQTPKHLITATGQRVTLRCSPRSGDLSVYWYQQSLDQGLQFLIQYYNGEERAKGNILERFSAQQFPDLHSELNLSSLELGDSALYFCASSGATGTYTEAFFGQGTRLTVV.

In its sample, this clone was seen once. At one end the junction does not follow the germline gene, possibly because of a read error. V and J are TRBV5-8 and TRBJ2-5; D is unclear. The CDR3 sequence is 16 residues long. Germline assignment: CDR1 SGHTS and CDR2 YDEGEE. CDR3 bases: TGTGCCAGCAGCTTGGGATTTCGGGTGCTCCAAGAAACCCAGTACTTC. It translates to CASSLGFRVLQETQYF.

The V call is TRBV10-2, the J call TRBJ2-1; TRBD2 aligns across 10 bases. The germline CDR1 and CDR2 sequences are WSHSY and SAAADI. The CDR3 totals 15 residues. After removal of 7 bases from V and 3 bases from J, the junction contained 6 bases not matched to a gene. The CDR3 is CASTQREGLYNEQFF. CDR3 bases: TGCGCCAGCACCCAGCGGGAGGGCCTCTACAATGAGCAGTTCTTC.

This clone was detected a few times. The chain has TRBV7-2 and TRBJ1-1, with 8 nucleotides matching TRBD1. Germline V gene sequence: CDR1 SGHTA, CDR2 FQGNSA. The CDR3 is 14 residues long. V was clipped by 3 bases and J by 1 base; unmatched bases: 1. CDR3 amino acids: CASSFGQGNTEAFF. Here the CDR3 DNA reads TGTGCCAGCAGCTTTGGACAGGGGAACACTGAAGCTTTCTTT.

Concerning this clone itself: The junction departs from the called germline gene at one end, perhaps through a read error. This sequence joins TRBV7-9 and TRBJ1-6, with TRBD1 as a possible D gene (5 bases). Germline CDR1 and CDR2: SEHNR and FQNEAQ (reference sequence). The CDR3 has 14 residues. CDR3 sequence reads: CSSSLVSSRATLHF. The CDR3 region has the DNA TGTTCCAGCAGCTTAGTCTCGAGCAGGGCGACCCTCCACTTT.

CDR3 sequence (DNA): TGTGCCAGCAGCGCGGACAGGGGCTTCTCTGGAAACACCATATATTTT. Its translation: CASSADRGFSGNTIYF. The chain joins TRBV9 to TRBJ1-3; 9 bases map to TRBD1. V gave up 3 bases and J gave up 0 bases; unmatched junction bases: 4. Germline V gene sequence: CDR1 SGDLS, CDR2 YYNGEE. The CDR3 is 16 amino acids.

The V gene is TRBV2, the J gene TRBJ2-1; perhaps TRBD2 as D (6 bases). CDR1 and CDR2 (germline): SNHLY, FYNNEI. This CDR3 has 11 amino acids. V dropped 6 bases and J dropped 6 bases, with 6 bases sitting between them. CDR3 amino acids: CASRGLNEQFF. In nucleotides, the CDR3 is TGTGCCAGCAGGGGACTCAATGAGCAGTTCTTC.

This rearrangement joins TRBV5-1 to TRBJ2-7, with D tentatively TRBD1 (6 bases). Germline CDR1 reads SGHRS; CDR2 reads YFSETQ. This CDR3 is built from 13 residues. V lost 4 bases and J lost 3, with 11 bases in between. CDR3 sequence: CASSPGQNYEQYF. The CDR3 DNA follows: TGCGCCAGCAGCCCCGGACAGAACTACGAGCAGTACTTC.

This clone appeared a single time. Within the sample, other DNA sequences also encode this same CDR3. V and J are TRBV9 and TRBJ2-5, with D possibly being TRBD1 (5 bases). Germline V gene lookup returns CDR1 SGDLS and CDR2 YYNGEE. CDR3 length: 16 residues. Trimming cost V 3 bases and J 0 bases, with 15 bases left between them. The CDR3 reads CASSAGQGRYQETQYF. The CDR3 DNA reads as TGTGCCAGCAGCGCCGGACAAGGTCGGTACCAAGAGACCCAGTACTTC. Full variable domain (remainder filled in from reference TRBV9 and TRBJ2-5): DSGVTQTPKHLITATGQRVTLRCSPRSGDLSVYWYQQSLDQGLQFLIQYYNGEERAKGNILERFSAQQFPDLHSELNLSSLELGDSALYFCASSAGQGRYQETQYFGPGTRLLVL.

The V call is TRBV4-1, the J call TRBJ2-3; the D gene is possibly TRBD1 (5 bases). The germline V gene has CDR1 MGHRA and CDR2 YSYEKL. The V and J ends lost 0 bases and 12 bases respectively, with 13 bases between them. This CDR3 comprises 13 residues. In DNA form, the CDR3 reads TGCGCCAGCAGCCAAGATAAGGACACCCGACAGTATTTT. It is translated as CASSQDKDTRQYF.

This rearrangement joins TRBV9 to TRBJ1-1; D gene unclear. The germline V and J ends were trimmed by 1 base and 0 bases, with 7 bases remaining between them. From germline, CDR1 is SGDLS and CDR2 YYNGEE. This CDR3 region has 14 residues. Here the CDR3 DNA reads TGTGCCAGCAGCGTAAGCAATTTGAACACTGAAGCTTTCTTT. Amino acids: CASSVSNLNTEAFF.

This rearrangement joins TRBV4-1 to TRBJ2-1; 10 bases align to TRBD2. CDR3 length equals 16 residues. The V segment lost 3 bases and the J segment 8 bases; nucleotides outside the gene matches: 10. Germline lookup yields CDR1 MGHRA and CDR2 YSYEKL. The CDR3 DNA sequence: TGCGCCAGCAGCCACCAAGCGGGGGGGCTAGTTCATGAGCAGTTCTTC. The encoded protein is CASSHQAGGLVHEQFF.

This chain connects TRBV5-1 to TRBJ1-4; 8 nucleotides match TRBD1. Germline loops: CDR1 SGHRS, CDR2 YFSETQ. V shed 4 bases, J shed 5 bases, and the junction held 4 bases outside the gene matches. There are 14 residues in the CDR3. The CDR3 spells CASSGTGGNEKLFF. CDR3 nucleotide sequence: TGCGCCAGCAGCGGGACAGGCGGAAATGAAAAACTGTTTTTT.

The gene calls are TRBV2 and TRBJ1-2; D might be TRBD1 (5 bases). Trimming pared 3 bases from V and 8 bases from J, leaving 13 bases between. The CDR3 runs to 13 residues. The germline CDR1 and CDR2 sequences are SNHLY and FYNNEI. Here the CDR3 DNA reads TGTGCCAGCAGTGACTGGCAGGGTGACGGCTACACCTTC. Amino acids: CASSDWQGDGYTF.

The V call is TRBV7-9, the J call TRBJ2-6; D is possibly TRBD2 (5 bases). Germline CDR1 is SEHNR and CDR2 is FQNEAQ (reference sequence). V was pared by 10 bases and J by 0 bases, with 22 bases between. CDR3 length equals 18 residues. DNA of the CDR3: TGTGCCATCCACGGGGTTGTGGGCCTATCCTCTGGGGCCAACGTCCTGACTTTC. This encodes CAIHGVVGLSSGANVLTF. The entire variable domain, with the rest obtained from reference TRBV7-9 and TRBJ2-6, is as follows: DTGVSQNPRHKITKRGQNVTFRCDPISEHNRLYWYRQTLGQGPEFLTYFQNEAQLEKSRLLSDRFSAERPKGSFSTLEIQRTEQGDSAMYLCAIHGVVGLSSGANVLTFGAGSRLTVL.

The rearrangement links TRBV20-1 to TRBJ1-1, with D hard to call. The germline V and J ends were trimmed by 5 bases and 7 bases, with 11 bases remaining between them. Germline V gives CDR1 DFQATT, CDR2 SNEGSKA (reference sequence). The CDR3 consists of 11 residues. CDR3 DNA sequence: TGCAGTGCTTCCGACGGGGATGAAGCTTTCTTT. The encoded protein is CSASDGDEAFF.

This chain joins TRBV6-4 and TRBJ1-1; the match to TRBD1 covers 7 bases. This CDR3 has 13 residues. Germline loops: CDR1 MRHNA, CDR2 SNTAGT. Trimming removed 3 bases from V and 3 bases from J; junction bases left unmatched: 1. The CDR3 sequence: CASSEDRDTEAFF. In nucleotides, the CDR3 is TGTGCCAGCAGTGAAGACAGGGACACTGAAGCTTTCTTT.

V and J are TRBV7-2 and TRBJ2-7; 7 positions match TRBD2. Per germline, CDR1 SGHTA and CDR2 FQGNSA. Unmatched junction bases numbered 6, after V lost 2 bases and J lost 2 bases. CDR3 length: 15 amino acids. The CDR3 coding sequence is TGTGCCAGCAGCTTAATTACGGGGGGAACCTACGAGCAGTACTTC. The encoded protein is CASSLITGGTYEQYF.

The chain is built from TRBV6-5 and TRBJ2-7; 10 nucleotides agree with TRBD2. The V gene's germline CDR1 is MNHEY and CDR2 SVGAGI. Trimming took 4 bases from V and 6 from J; bases not matched to a gene: 9. The CDR3 is 15 amino acids. The DNA of the CDR3 is TGTGCCAGCAGTTCCTTAAGCGGGAGGGCCGGCGAGCAGTACTTC. Its translation: CASSSLSGRAGEQYF.

The CDR3: CASSLNWSEAFF. The DNA for the CDR3 is TGTGCCAGCAGTTTAAACTGGAGTGAAGCTTTCTTT. The chain uses TRBV6-6 and TRBJ1-1; no definite D call. Germline V gives CDR1 MNHNY, CDR2 SVGAGI (reference sequence). CDR3 length equals 12 residues. The V gene lost 4 bases and the J gene lost 7 bases, with 10 bases spanning the gap.

The CDR3 DNA follows: TGTGCCAGCAGCTCACAGGTAAATCAGCCCCAGCATTTT. This translates into CASSSQVNQPQHF. The chain has TRBV9 and TRBJ1-5; maybe TRBD1 (5 bases). This CDR3 is built from 13 residues. Trimming removed 4 bases at V and 4 bases at J, with 9 bases between. CDR1 is SGDLS, CDR2 YYNGEE, per germline.